What follows are 6 T cell receptor beta chains derived from one specimen sequenced in a study of blood T cell repertoires in COVID-19. Data came from immunoSEQ multiplex PCR; TCRdb stores just in-frame clones and leaves some out. Of over 200,000 clones listed, roughly 88% are singletons. What was sequenced was peripheral blood. The receptors were gathered from a man between 18 and 29 years old with active or convalescent COVID-19.

This sequence joins TRBV11-2 and TRBJ1-4; TRBD1 matches at 10 bases. The CDR3 is made up of 17 amino acids. J gave up 6 bases and V 5 bases, and 12 bases lay outside the gene matches. Germline V gene lookup returns CDR1 SGHAT and CDR2 FQNNGV. DNA for the CDR3: TGTGCCAGCAGCCGACAGGGGGCTCGGGGGGAGGATGAAAAACTGTTTTTT. It specifies CASSRQGARGEDEKLFF. Full variable domain (rest looked up from reference TRBV11-2 and TRBJ1-4): EAGVAQSPRYKIIEKRQSVAFWCNPISGHATLYWYQQILGQGPKLLIQFQNNGVVDDSQLPKDRFSAERLKGVDSTLKIQPAKLEDSAVYLCASSRQGARGEDEKLFFGSGTQLSVL.

This chain uses TRBV27 with TRBJ1-1, with TRBD1 as a possible D gene (5 bases). The CDR3 runs to 14 residues. The germline V gene has CDR1 MNHEY and CDR2 SMNVEV (reference sequence). The V end was cut by 2 bases, the J end by 0 bases, with 7 bases between. The CDR3 sequence is CASSLKGLNTEAFF. The CDR3 DNA reads TGTGCCAGCAGTTTAAAGGGGTTGAACACTGAAGCTTTCTTT.

This clone occurred once. The V gene is TRBV2, the J gene TRBJ1-4; D gene uncertain. The CDR3 has 15 amino acids. Germline CDR1 reads SNHLY; CDR2 reads FYNNEI. The V gene lost 5 bases and the J gene lost 8 bases, with 18 bases spanning the gap. The CDR3 sequence is CASSPQVLAPEKLFF. The CDR3 coding sequence is TGTGCCAGCAGTCCCCAGGTCCTAGCCCCCGAAAAACTGTTTTTT.

This chain connects TRBV6-5 to TRBJ2-5, with a tentative D call TRBD1 (5 bases). Deletions cut 4 bases from V and 5 bases from J, with 8 bases between. The CDR3 runs to 12 residues. The germline V gene has CDR1 MNHEY and CDR2 SVGAGI. This CDR3 is CASSSGLETQYF. The DNA for the CDR3 is TGTGCCAGCAGTTCAGGGCTCGAGACCCAGTACTTC.

A note on this clone: Different DNA sequences within this sample yield the same CDR3. CDR3 nucleotides: TGCAGCGTCCGACAGGGGGGAAACACCATATATTTT. Encoded protein: CSVRQGGNTIYF. This sequence joins TRBV29-1 and TRBJ1-3; TRBD1 matches 8 bases. Germline CDR1 is SQVTM and CDR2 is ANQGSEA. The length of the CDR3 is 12 residues. Trimming at V came to 6 bases and at J to 4 bases, leaving 2 bases not matched to a gene.

This clone was counted a single time. The chain uses TRBV6-5 and TRBJ2-1, with 8 bases identical to TRBD2. CDR1 and CDR2 (germline): MNHEY, SVGAGI. The V gene end was trimmed by 3 bases and the J gene end by 3 bases; junction bases not matched to a gene: 4. This CDR3 has 15 residues. The chain's CDR3 is CASSYAGGYYNEQFF. Written as DNA, the CDR3 is TGTGCCAGCAGTTATGCGGGAGGATACTACAATGAGCAGTTCTTC.